These 27 T cell receptor beta chains came from one sample sequenced in a study of T cell responses to AZD1222 COVID-19 vaccine. The protocol was immunoSEQ multiplex PCR, while the TCRdb copy is restricted to in-frame clones and leaves out a portion. This table has some 83,000 clones, roughly 88% appearing once. This material consisted of peripheral blood, taken on day 0 of AZD1222 vaccination. The source is an adult in good health.

V is TRBV2 and J is TRBJ2-7, with 13 bases that match TRBD2. The CDR3 covers 15 residues. The V gene's germline CDR1 is SNHLY and CDR2 FYNNEI. Trimming at V came to 8 bases and at J to 2 bases, leaving 6 bases not matched to a gene. CDR3 in amino acids: CASQGLAGFAYEQYF. In nucleotides, the CDR3 is TGTGCCAGCCAGGGACTAGCGGGGTTCGCCTACGAGCAGTACTTC. The full variable domain, rest sourced from reference TRBV2 and TRBJ2-7, is EPEVTQTPSHQVTQMGQEVILRCVPISNHLYFYWYRQILGQKVEFLVSFYNNEISEKSEIFDDQFSVERPDGSNFTLKIRSTKLEDSAMYFCASQGLAGFAYEQYFGPGTRLTVT.

The chain carries TRBV7-2 and TRBJ2-2; TRBD2 might be the D (5 bases). V lost 0 bases, J lost 3 bases, and 14 bases lay in between. The CDR3 contains 17 residues. Germline V CDR1 and CDR2: SGHTA, FQGNSA. CDR3 coding DNA: TGTGCCAGCAGCTTAGCGCCAGGTAGCGTGTACACCGGGGAGCTGTTTTTT. It codes for CASSLAPGSVYTGELFF.

This clone was observed once. The V and J genes are TRBV19 and TRBJ2-7; D remains ambiguous. V was shortened by 3 bases and J by 0 bases, with 12 bases between the two germline ends. This CDR3 has 15 amino acids. CDR1 and CDR2 (germline): LNHDA, SQIVND (reference sequence). CDR3 sequence (DNA): TGTGCCAGTAGTATCGGCGGCCGAAGCTCCTACGAGCAGTACTTC. Its protein product is CASSIGGRSSYEQYF.

The V and J genes are TRBV6-5 and TRBJ2-7; 10 bases agree with TRBD2. Germline V gene lookup returns CDR1 MNHEY and CDR2 SVGAGI. This CDR3 has 15 residues. Trimming took 4 bases from V and 2 from J; bases not matched to a gene: 5. CDR3 protein: CASSSGLAGAYEQYF. CDR3 in DNA: TGTGCCAGCAGTTCGGGGCTAGCGGGAGCCTACGAGCAGTACTTC.

The chain carries TRBV5-1 and TRBJ1-6; tentatively, D is TRBD1 (5 bases). The CDR3 is 15 amino acids. Trimming shortened V by 4 bases and J by 7 bases, and 15 bases separated the two germline ends. Per germline, CDR1 SGHRS and CDR2 YFSETQ. CDR3 amino acids: CASSTAGPVNSPLHF. CDR3 DNA sequence: TGCGCCAGCAGCACGGCGGGACCGGTGAATTCACCCCTCCACTTT.

The J gene is TRBJ2-5, the V gene TRBV20-1; D perhaps matches TRBD1 (5 bases). The germline V gene encodes CDR1 DFQATT and CDR2 SNEGSKA (reference sequence). V shed 3 bases and J shed 4 bases, with 12 bases lying between them. The CDR3 has 13 amino acids. The CDR3 nucleotides are TGCAGTGCTAGTGGGCCCCAGGGAGAGACCCAGTACTTC. This sequence encodes CSASGPQGETQYF.

The V and J genes are TRBV2 and TRBJ2-1; 8 bases map to TRBD2. The CDR3 covers 12 residues. The V gene's germline CDR1 is SNHLY and CDR2 FYNNEI. Trimming took 11 bases from V and 9 from J; bases not matched to a gene: 9. The DNA of the CDR3 is TGTGCCGCGTCGGGGGGGCGCGGTGAGCAGTTCTTC. The encoded protein is CAASGGRGEQFF. The whole variable domain, remainder taken from reference TRBV2 and TRBJ2-1, is EPEVTQTPSHQVTQMGQEVILRCVPISNHLYFYWYRQILGQKVEFLVSFYNNEISEKSEIFDDQFSVERPDGSNFTLKIRSTKLEDSAMYFCAASGGRGEQFFGPGTRLTVL.

This clone was seen only once. This chain connects TRBV10-1 to TRBJ2-1, with D unclear. The germline V gene has CDR1 WNHNN and CDR2 SYGVQD (reference sequence). Trimming removed 0 bases from V and 7 bases from J, with 10 bases in between. The CDR3 has 14 residues. CDR3 residues: CASSESLSRNEQFF. CDR3 nucleotide sequence: TGCGCCAGCAGTGAGTCCCTATCGAGAAATGAGCAGTTCTTC.

This clone was seen a few times. The rearrangement links TRBV9 to TRBJ2-3; D gene ambiguous. Looked up from germline, CDR1 is SGDLS and CDR2 is YYNGEE. The CDR3 extends over 15 amino acids. Trimming removed 0 bases from V and 8 bases from J, with 16 bases in between. CDR3 coding DNA: TGTGCCAGCAGCGTAGATCCCCCCTTGGCACCTACGCAGTATTTT. Translating gives CASSVDPPLAPTQYF.

The J gene is TRBJ2-2, the V gene TRBV5-4; D is uncertain. The V end was cut by 2 bases, the J end by 6 bases, with 8 bases between. The CDR3 has 13 amino acids. Per germline, CDR1 SGHNT and CDR2 YYREEE (reference sequence). The CDR3 spells CASSFSRSGELFF. In nucleotides, the CDR3 is TGTGCCAGCAGCTTCTCGCGGTCCGGGGAGCTGTTTTTT.

Points on this clone: Other DNA variants within this sample encode the same CDR3. The chain links TRBV28 to TRBJ1-2, with D uncertain. Trimming shortened V by 3 bases and J by 2 bases, and 7 bases separated the two germline ends. Germline V gene data show CDR1 as MDHEN and CDR2 as SYDVKM. This CDR3 spans 13 amino acids. This CDR3 reads CASSLAGNYGYTF. The DNA of the CDR3 is TGTGCCAGCAGTTTGGCCGGGAACTATGGCTACACCTTC.

The chain couples TRBV5-4 to TRBJ1-4; D unclear. The CDR3 is made up of 14 amino acids. With 0 bases removed from V and 8 bases from J, the gap between germline ends came to 11 bases. Germline-derived CDR1 and CDR2 are SGHNT and YYREEE (reference sequence). Written as DNA, the CDR3 is TGTGCCAGCAGCTTGGCCGGGTTTGGGGAAAAACTGTTTTTT. This gives the protein CASSLAGFGEKLFF.

The chain uses TRBV7-3 and TRBJ1-2, with D tentatively TRBD1 (5 bases). CDR3 length: 13 residues. From germline, CDR1 is SGHTA and CDR2 FQGTGA. Trimming removed 5 bases at V and 4 bases at J, with 11 bases between. The CDR3 loop reads CASSPTGSYGYTF. For the CDR3, the DNA is TGTGCCAGCAGCCCTACAGGTTCCTATGGCTACACCTTC.

The V and J genes are TRBV9 and TRBJ1-1; D may be TRBD1 (5 bases). The germline gives CDR1 SGDLS, CDR2 YYNGEE. V was trimmed by 1 base and J by 3 bases, leaving 10 bases between them. The CDR3 sequence is 14 residues long. The CDR3 protein is CASSVRDSYTEAFF. Here the CDR3 DNA reads TGTGCCAGCAGCGTAAGGGACTCCTACACTGAAGCTTTCTTT.

This chain joins TRBV28 and TRBJ1-2; D not certain. Germline CDR1 MDHEN, CDR2 SYDVKM. Trimming pared 5 bases from V and 3 bases from J, leaving 7 bases between. This CDR3 has 12 residues. The CDR3 reads CASSIVDYGYTF. In DNA form, the CDR3 reads TGTGCCAGCAGTATTGTCGACTATGGCTACACCTTC.

This clone turned up a few times. The chain employs TRBV24-1 and TRBJ2-7; D is unclear. Germline V gene data show CDR1 as KGHDR and CDR2 as SFDVKD. This CDR3 contains 13 residues. Trimming left V 5 bases short and J 10 bases short, with 17 bases between. CDR3 loop: CATSARRQSIQYF. The CDR3, as DNA: TGTGCCACCAGTGCCCGACGGCAGAGCATCCAGTACTTC.

The genes are TRBV6-5 and TRBJ1-6; no clear D gene. The V gene's germline CDR1 is MNHEY and CDR2 SVGAGI. The CDR3 extends over 15 amino acids. Deletions cut 7 bases from V and 2 bases from J, with 12 bases between. The chain's CDR3 is CASNAGGTYNSPLHF. The CDR3 DNA is TGTGCCAGCAACGCGGGTGGGACCTATAATTCACCCCTCCACTTT.

The chain carries TRBV2 and TRBJ1-5; a weak D match, TRBD1 (5 bases). Trimming removed 4 bases at V and 1 base at J, with 8 bases between. This CDR3 spans 14 amino acids. Germline V gene sequence: CDR1 SNHLY, CDR2 FYNNEI. CDR3 bases: TGTGCCAGCAGTGTAGGGGTGAGCAATCAGCCCCAGCATTTT. Translation gives CASSVGVSNQPQHF.

The V call is TRBV19, the J call TRBJ1-5; D is unclear. The germline V gene encodes CDR1 LNHDA and CDR2 SQIVND (reference sequence). The V end was cut by 10 bases, the J end by 0 bases, with 16 bases between. This CDR3 region has 15 residues. CDR3 sequence reads: CATAGTLFSNQPQHF. DNA of the CDR3: TGTGCCACCGCAGGTACGCTATTTAGCAATCAGCCCCAGCATTTT.

The V and J genes are TRBV5-4 and TRBJ1-4; 11 nucleotides line up with TRBD1. The CDR3 has 14 amino acids. Germline V CDR1 and CDR2: SGHNT, YYREEE (reference sequence). J was trimmed by 7 bases and V by 4 bases; bases with no gene match: 3. CDR3 region: CASSPDRGPEKLFF. The CDR3 DNA reads as TGTGCCAGCAGCCCGGACAGGGGGCCTGAAAAACTGTTTTTT.

V gene TRBV27 combines with J gene TRBJ1-1; TRBD1 matches 7 bases. The germline V gene encodes CDR1 MNHEY and CDR2 SMNVEV (reference sequence). This CDR3 spans 14 amino acids. J was trimmed by 4 bases and V by 3 bases; bases with no gene match: 5. CDR3 sequence (DNA): TGTGCCAGCAGTTTCTCAGGGGGAACCACTGAAGCTTTCTTT. This codes for CASSFSGGTTEAFF.

The chain uses TRBV30 and TRBJ2-7; no reliable D call. Trimming left V 7 bases short and J 3 bases short, with 10 bases between. This CDR3 contains 11 residues. From germline, CDR1 is GTSNPN and CDR2 SVGIG (reference sequence). DNA of the CDR3: TGTGCCTTGTGGACGAACTACGAGCAGTACTTC. Translation: CALWTNYEQYF.

This clone was picked up one time. V and J are TRBV10-2 and TRBJ2-1; a possible D gene is TRBD2 (5 bases). The V gene's germline CDR1 is WSHSY and CDR2 SAAADI. The CDR3 loop spans 13 amino acids. Trimming pared 6 bases from V and 8 bases from J, leaving 14 bases between. The CDR3 bases are TGCGCCAGCAGCGTTGGTCTAGCCTATGAGCAGTTCTTC. The encoded protein is CASSVGLAYEQFF.

The chain joins TRBV10-1 to TRBJ2-1; TRBD2 might be the D (6 bases). CDR1 and CDR2 (germline): WNHNN, SYGVQD (reference sequence). The CDR3 runs to 13 residues. V was clipped by 0 bases and J by 13 bases, with 13 bases between them. The CDR3 bases are TGCGCCAGCAGTGAGTCTGGTCTAGCGACTCAGTTCTTC. Its translation is CASSESGLATQFF.

V gene TRBV5-6 combines with J gene TRBJ1-5, with D perhaps TRBD1 (5 bases). CDR1 and CDR2 (germline): SGHDT, YYEEEE. CDR3 length: 15 residues. V lost 4 bases, J lost 4 bases, and 15 bases lay in between. Here the CDR3 reads CASSVRWGLNQPQHF. The CDR3 region has the DNA TGTGCCAGCAGCGTCCGTTGGGGGTTGAATCAGCCCCAGCATTTT. The variable domain in full, completed from reference TRBV5-6 and TRBJ1-5, reads DAGVTQSPTHLIKTRGQQVTLRCSPKSGHDTVSWYQQALGQGPQFIFQYYEEEERQRGNFPDRFSGHQFPNYSSELNVNALLLGDSALYLCASSVRWGLNQPQHFGDGTRLSIL.

The J gene is TRBJ1-3, the V gene TRBV7-2, with a possible D match to TRBD1 (6 bases). Trimming took 3 bases from V and 4 from J, leaving 10 bases between them. From germline, CDR1 is SGHTA and CDR2 FQGNSA. The CDR3 totals 14 residues. The CDR3 sequence is CASSFTGTGNTIYF. The CDR3 DNA reads TGTGCCAGCAGCTTTACAGGGACGGGAAACACCATATATTTT.

The rearrangement joins TRBV12-1 to TRBJ2-5; TRBD2 reflects the table's D call only, with no check against the DNA. TRBV12-1 is classified as a pseudogene. The CDR3 has 17 residues. The CDR3 region has the DNA TGTGCCAGCAGCTCCCCTCGCAGAAAGGAGGCCCAAGAGACCCAGTACTTC. Protein sequence: CASSSPRRKEAQETQYF.